Listed below are T cell receptor beta chains from one sample, sequenced in a study of beta chain features in type 1 diabetes. The repertoire was sequenced with immunoSEQ multiplex PCR; TCRdb's copy has only in-frame clones and lacks some. The sample lists 300,000 to 400,000 clones; approximately 10% were seen once. Sequencing was done on a sample of central memory CD4+ T cells from blood. The source is a man aged 25-40 years with type 1 diabetes. Both conserved end residues are trimmed from each CDR3. The size of a clone is reported for some rows only, either as once, few or many, or as a class for expanded clones.

>few|TRBJ2-3|TRBV9
ASSVVSSGAGDTQY
>few|TRBJ1-6|TRBV6-5
ASSYSLAGGGSPLH
>NA|TRBJ2-5|TRBV29-1
SADGGHQETQY
>NA|TRBJ2-1|TRBV7-2
ASSPEGSGSYNEQF
>few|TRBJ2-7|TRBV27
ASRPGTGVFEQY
>NA|TRBJ2-1|TRBV25-1
ASSPGHNFYNEQF
>few|TRBJ2-3|TRBV5-6
ASSLQGPDTQY
>many|TRBJ2-3|TRBV18
ASSPPSTDTQY
>NA|TRBJ2-7|TRBV5-1
ASSLEGQPGYEQY
>NA|TRBJ1-4|TRBV27
ASSLEFPAEKLF
>few|TRBJ2-7|TRBV5-1
ASSLVGTSGYEQY
>NA|TRBJ1-1|TRBV10-3
AITRQQNTEAF
>NA|TRBJ2-3|TRBV29-1
SVKQTSTDTQY
>NA|TRBJ1-6|TRBV5-6
ASSAAPLGNSPLH
>few|TRBJ2-7|TRBV7-2
ASSDRFYEQY
>NA|TRBJ2-3|TRBV5-1
ASSSGTSGGNWDTQY
>many|TRBJ1-2|TRBV7-9
ASSATGINYGYT
>NA|TRBJ2-3|TRBV5-6
ASSRVDTQY
>few|TRBJ2-7|TRBV5-1
ASSLATNRATTEQY
>NA|TRBJ2-3|TRBV7-2
ASSLGTGFDTQY
>NA|TRBJ2-3|TRBV5-4
ASSYHGGAETDTQY
>few|TRBJ2-7|TRBV29-1
SAREEEQY
>NA|TRBJ2-3|TRBV5-5
ASSLVAQGVPDTQY